The 32 T cell receptor beta chains reported below all come from one sample, sequenced in a study of OX40 agonist ivuxolimab in advanced cancers. Receptor amplification or capture employed the immunoSEQ multiplex PCR assay. TCRdb provides this immuneACCESS table in a form limited to in-frame rearrangements. Some clones are lacking; in checked studies, under half of them reflect an unresolved V gene, and why the rest are absent is not known. This sample comprises under 85,000 clones, 90% of them detected only once. The top ten clonotypes cover 0.55% to 0.7% of the sample. Material: CD4+ or CD8+ T cells sorted from blood, obtained in a trial of the OX40 agonist ivuxolimab. The receptor source for this set is an adult with an advanced solid tumor such as melanoma, head and neck, liver or kidney cancer.

This rearrangement joins TRBV11-3 to TRBJ2-1; 15 nucleotides line up with TRBD2. V gave up 4 bases and J gave up 10 bases; unmatched junction bases: 11. The germline gives CDR1 SGHNT, CDR2 YENEEA. The CDR3 extends over 17 amino acids. The CDR3 DNA is TGTGCCAGCAGCTACCCCGGGACTAGCGGGAGGAGGGCGGAGCAGTTCTTC. Encoded protein: CASSYPGTSGRRAEQFF.

The chain recombines TRBV5-6 with TRBJ2-7; no definite D call. V lost 0 bases and J lost 0, with 10 bases in between. The V gene's germline CDR1 is SGHDT and CDR2 YYEEEE. This CDR3 comprises 15 residues. This CDR3 reads CASSLEAANSYEQYF. The DNA of the CDR3 is TGTGCCAGCAGCTTGGAGGCCGCAAACTCCTACGAGCAGTACTTC. Combining the CDR3 with reference TRBV5-6 and TRBJ2-7 gives the whole variable domain DAGVTQSPTHLIKTRGQQVTLRCSPKSGHDTVSWYQQALGQGPQFIFQYYEEEERQRGNFPDRFSGHQFPNYSSELNVNALLLGDSALYLCASSLEAANSYEQYFGPGTRLTVT.

V is TRBV27 and J is TRBJ2-7, with TRBD2 identical over 10 bases. CDR3 length: 14 amino acids. The V gene end was trimmed by 7 bases and the J gene end by 2 bases; junction bases not matched to a gene: 5. CDR1 and CDR2 (germline): MNHEY, SMNVEV (reference sequence). As DNA, the CDR3 is TGTGCCAGCAAGACGGGACTAGCGACCTACGAGCAGTACTTC. Amino acid sequence: CASKTGLATYEQYF.

This clone has more than one count but fewer than ten. V gene TRBV5-8 combines with J gene TRBJ2-3; D may be TRBD2 (5 bases). The CDR3 spans 16 residues. Deletions cut 4 bases from V and 2 bases from J, with 17 bases between. Germline V lookup: CDR1 SGHTS, CDR2 YDEGEE. CDR3: CASSPRAGLFTDTQYF. The CDR3 DNA reads TGTGCCAGCAGCCCCCGAGCAGGACTCTTCACAGATACGCAGTATTTT.

This clone was seen once. The chain couples TRBV30 to TRBJ2-7, with TRBD1 matching over 8 bases. The CDR3 sequence is 14 residues long. The junction had 9 bases not matched to a gene; V was cut back by 4 bases and J by 4 bases. Per the germline V gene, CDR1 is GTSNPN and CDR2 is SVGIG (reference sequence). CDR3 sequence: CAWKPGQVSYEQYF. CDR3 nucleotides: TGTGCCTGGAAACCGGGACAGGTTTCGTACGAGCAGTACTTC.

This clone is a singleton in its sample. The chain combines TRBV9 with TRBJ2-3, with D maybe TRBD2 (5 bases). The germline V and J ends were trimmed by 3 bases and 1 base, with 12 bases remaining between them. This CDR3 has 15 residues. The germline gives CDR1 SGDLS, CDR2 YYNGEE. The CDR3 reads CASSGGSSRTDTQYF. CDR3 in DNA: TGTGCCAGCAGCGGTGGGAGTTCCCGCACAGATACGCAGTATTTT.

CDR3 coding DNA: TGTGCCAGCAGTTGGGGGTTTGGATTACTGGCCCAGCATTTT. This translates into CASSWGFGLLAQHF. The chain combines TRBV28 with TRBJ1-5, with D possibly being TRBD1 (5 bases). In germline, CDR1 is MDHEN, CDR2 SYDVKM. The CDR3 contains 14 residues. Trimming shortened V by 4 bases and J by 11 bases, and 18 bases separated the two germline ends.

This chain connects TRBV5-6 to TRBJ2-2, with D possibly being TRBD2 (6 bases). Germline lookup yields CDR1 SGHDT and CDR2 YYEEEE. V lost 3 bases to trimming and J lost 3 bases, with 15 bases between them. This CDR3 is 16 amino acids long. CDR3 nucleotide sequence: TGTGCCAGCAGCTCCTCCTGGGGGGTGTACACCGGGGAGCTGTTTTTT. This gives the protein CASSSSWGVYTGELFF. Full variable domain (missing parts from reference TRBV5-6 and TRBJ2-2): DAGVTQSPTHLIKTRGQQVTLRCSPKSGHDTVSWYQQALGQGPQFIFQYYEEEERQRGNFPDRFSGHQFPNYSSELNVNALLLGDSALYLCASSSSWGVYTGELFFGEGSRLTVL.

This chain uses TRBV27 with TRBJ2-5; tentatively, D is TRBD1 (5 bases). Trimming cost V 7 bases and J 4 bases, with 7 bases left between them. The CDR3 spans 11 residues. Germline lookup yields CDR1 MNHEY and CDR2 SMNVEV (reference sequence). CDR3 nucleotides: TGTGCCAGCAAGGGGCTAGAGACCCAGTACTTC. Protein sequence: CASKGLETQYF.

The rearrangement uses TRBV5-1 and TRBJ2-7; 7 positions agree with TRBD2. In germline, CDR1 is SGHRS, CDR2 YFSETQ. The CDR3 has 13 residues. The V segment lost 4 bases and the J segment 2 bases; nucleotides outside the gene matches: 3. In DNA, the CDR3 is TGCGCCAGCAGCCCTAGCGGAACCTACGAGCAGTACTTC. The encoded protein is CASSPSGTYEQYF. The whole variable domain, remainder taken from reference TRBV5-1 and TRBJ2-7, is KAGVTQTPRYLIKTRGQQVTLSCSPISGHRSVSWYQQTPGQGLQFLFEYFSETQRNKGNFPGRFSGRQFSNSRSEMNVSTLELGDSALYLCASSPSGTYEQYFGPGTRLTVT.

V gene TRBV2 combines with J gene TRBJ1-5, with D tentatively TRBD1 (6 bases). The CDR3 sequence is 13 residues long. The germline gives CDR1 SNHLY, CDR2 FYNNEI. The V and J ends lost 9 bases and 3 bases respectively, with 12 bases between them. This CDR3 is CASTGTNNQPQHF. The DNA of the CDR3 is TGTGCCAGTACCGGGACAAACAATCAGCCCCAGCATTTT.

The chain has TRBV6-6 and TRBJ1-6, with 9 bases aligning to TRBD1. The germline V gene encodes CDR1 MNHNY and CDR2 SVGAGI (reference sequence). The CDR3 is 14 amino acids. The V gene end was trimmed by 0 bases and the J gene end by 12 bases; junction bases not matched to a gene: 3. Here the CDR3 reads CASSYSDRGLPLHF. The CDR3 DNA reads as TGTGCCAGCAGTTACTCGGACAGGGGCTTACCCCTCCACTTT.

The gene calls are TRBV7-3 and TRBJ2-1, with D possibly being TRBD1 or TRBD2 (5 bases each). The germline V and J ends were trimmed by 3 bases and 10 bases, with 16 bases remaining between them. Per the germline V gene, CDR1 is SGHTA and CDR2 is FQGTGA. This CDR3 contains 14 residues. CDR3 region: CASSFRTGPQEQFF. Here the CDR3 DNA reads TGTGCCAGCAGCTTCCGAACGGGACCACAAGAGCAGTTCTTC.

The V gene is TRBV18, the J gene TRBJ2-7; 7 bases agree with TRBD1. This CDR3 has 13 residues. CDR1 is KGHSH, CDR2 LQKENI, per germline. V gave up 10 bases and J gave up 2 bases; unmatched junction bases: 8. As DNA, the CDR3 is TGTGCCACACGACAGGGAATAACCTACGAGCAGTACTTC. Protein: CATRQGITYEQYF.

This chain joins TRBV11-2 and TRBJ2-2; tentative D call: TRBD2 (5 bases). Deletions cut 3 bases from V and 1 base from J, with 9 bases between. This CDR3 contains 15 residues. Germline V lookup: CDR1 SGHAT, CDR2 FQNNGV. CDR3 in amino acids: CASSLERMNTGELFF. The CDR3 DNA sequence: TGTGCCAGCAGCTTGGAGCGGATGAACACCGGGGAGCTGTTTTTT. The complete variable domain, with remaining parts taken from reference TRBV11-2 and TRBJ2-2, reads EAGVAQSPRYKIIEKRQSVAFWCNPISGHATLYWYQQILGQGPKLLIQFQNNGVVDDSQLPKDRFSAERLKGVDSTLKIQPAKLEDSAVYLCASSLERMNTGELFFGEGSRLTVL.

The rearrangement links TRBV2 to TRBJ2-7; D unresolved. The CDR3 length is 14 residues. Trimming took off 3 bases at V and 3 bases at J, with 12 bases between the two ends. The V gene's germline CDR1 is SNHLY and CDR2 FYNNEI. CDR3 sequence: CASSENGPLYEQYF. CDR3 nucleotides: TGTGCCAGCAGTGAGAACGGGCCCCTCTACGAGCAGTACTTC.

The genes are TRBV15 and TRBJ1-5, with D unclear. V lost 0 bases, J lost 7 bases, and 10 bases lay in between. The length of the CDR3 is 14 residues. Per the germline V gene, CDR1 is LNHNV and CDR2 is YYDKDF (reference sequence). CDR3 sequence reads: CATSRDLIRQPQHF. CDR3 nucleotides: TGTGCCACCAGCAGAGATCTCATCCGACAGCCCCAGCATTTT.

This rearrangement joins TRBV5-1 to TRBJ2-1; the D gene is possibly TRBD1 (6 bases). CDR1 and CDR2 from the germline V gene are SGHRS and YFSETQ. V lost 4 bases, J lost 7 bases, and 15 bases lay in between. The length of the CDR3 is 14 residues. This CDR3 is CASSLGDTLNEQFF. CDR3 DNA: TGCGCCAGCAGCCTGGGGGACACCCTAAATGAGCAGTTCTTC.

V usage is TRBV19 and J usage is TRBJ1-4; D uncertain. V lost 5 bases and J lost 8, with 12 bases in between. The CDR3 runs to 13 residues. Germline V gene sequence: CDR1 LNHDA, CDR2 SQIVND (reference sequence). The CDR3 spells CASSQGWKEKLFF. CDR3 DNA sequence: TGTGCCAGTAGTCAAGGATGGAAAGAAAAACTGTTTTTT.

The chain recombines TRBV18 with TRBJ2-3; D is uncertain. The CDR3 covers 16 residues. CDR1 KGHSH and CDR2 LQKENI come from the germline V gene. Trimming cost V 6 bases and J 4 bases, with 20 bases left between them. The CDR3 nucleotides read TGTGCCAGCTCCCGAATTTACCAGGTAGAGCCAGATACGCAGTATTTT. This sequence encodes CASSRIYQVEPDTQYF.

The gene calls are TRBV5-1 and TRBJ2-5; TRBD2 might be the D (5 bases). Germline V lookup: CDR1 SGHRS, CDR2 YFSETQ. This CDR3 comprises 15 residues. V gave up 1 base and J gave up 0 bases, with 10 bases separating them. In DNA, the CDR3 is TGCGCCAGCAGCTTGCGAGGGAGTAACCAAGAGACCCAGTACTTC. It encodes CASSLRGSNQETQYF.

The rearrangement uses TRBV15 and TRBJ2-7, with 7 bases lining up with TRBD1. Trimming cost V 2 bases and J 3 bases; bases outside gene matches: 10. The CDR3 spans 16 residues. Per germline, CDR1 LNHNV and CDR2 YYDKDF (reference sequence). CDR3 nucleotides: TGTGCCACCAGCAGACCTTGGGACAGAAACAACTACGAGCAGTACTTC. This codes for CATSRPWDRNNYEQYF.

The V call is TRBV6-5, the J call TRBJ2-1, with D possibly TRBD2 on 6 matching bases. The length of the CDR3 is 15 residues. Germline loops: CDR1 MNHEY, CDR2 SVGAGI. Trimming stripped 2 bases from V and 4 bases from J, with 12 bases between. The CDR3 is CASSYAGGMYNEQFF. The CDR3 nucleotides read TGTGCCAGCAGTTACGCCGGGGGAATGTACAATGAGCAGTTCTTC.

V is TRBV4-3 and J is TRBJ1-6, with D possibly TRBD1 on 6 matching bases. This CDR3 contains 16 residues. Germline V gene data show CDR1 as LGHNA and CDR2 as YSLEER. Trimming took 1 base from V and 8 from J, leaving 15 bases between them. CDR3 sequence (DNA): TGCGCCAGCAGCCAAGCATATCAGGGGAACGATTCACCCCTCCACTTT. Translation: CASSQAYQGNDSPLHF.

The chain couples TRBV18 to TRBJ2-7; no firm D call. V dropped 6 bases and J dropped 3 bases, with 12 bases sitting between them. The V gene's germline CDR1 is KGHSH and CDR2 LQKENI. The CDR3 is made up of 13 amino acids. The CDR3 reads CASSSLADYEQYF. The CDR3 coding sequence is TGTGCCAGCTCCTCGCTCGCAGACTACGAGCAGTACTTC.

J is TRBJ2-2 and V is TRBV2; no clear D gene. Trimming pared 8 bases from V and 4 bases from J, leaving 8 bases between. In germline, CDR1 is SNHLY, CDR2 FYNNEI. This CDR3 has 12 amino acids. The CDR3 spells CASCRTTGELFF. In DNA, the CDR3 is TGTGCCAGCTGTCGGACCACCGGGGAGCTGTTTTTT.

V usage is TRBV30 and J usage is TRBJ1-1, with D perhaps matching TRBD1 (6 bases). Germline V gene data show CDR1 as GTSNPN and CDR2 as SVGIG (reference sequence). V lost 1 base and J 0 bases, leaving 21 bases between the germline ends. The CDR3 length is 18 residues. CDR3 bases: TGTGCCTGGAGTGACCCTAGTACAGGGACCCCCTTGAACACTGAAGCTTTCTTT. Translated, it gives CAWSDPSTGTPLNTEAFF.

This chain uses TRBV2 with TRBJ2-5; 12 bases are shared with TRBD2. CDR3 length equals 15 residues. Germline V gene sequence: CDR1 SNHLY, CDR2 FYNNEI. The J segment lost 3 bases and the V segment lost 6 bases, leaving 5 bases of the junction unmatched. Here the CDR3 DNA reads TGTGCCAGCAGCCTAGCGGGAGGGCCGAAAGAGACCCAGTACTTC. As protein: CASSLAGGPKETQYF.

This sequence joins TRBV5-1 and TRBJ2-2, with TRBD2 as a possible D gene (5 bases). The V and J ends lost 1 base and 0 bases respectively, with 19 bases between them. Germline lookup yields CDR1 SGHRS and CDR2 YFSETQ. The CDR3 is made up of 19 amino acids. The CDR3 loop is CASSLWGKVAPANTGELFF. The CDR3 DNA follows: TGCGCCAGCAGCTTGTGGGGAAAGGTAGCGCCAGCGAACACCGGGGAGCTGTTTTTT.

V is TRBV7-2 and J is TRBJ2-1; D gene ambiguous. Trimming removed 1 base from V and 1 base from J, with 5 bases in between. From germline, CDR1 is SGHTA and CDR2 FQGNSA. The length of the CDR3 is 14 residues. The CDR3 reads CASSLGFSYNEQFF. The CDR3 coding sequence is TGTGCCAGCAGCTTAGGCTTTTCCTACAATGAGCAGTTCTTC.

The chain couples TRBV18 to TRBJ1-1; 7 bases agree with TRBD1. CDR1 is KGHSH and CDR2 is LQKENI in the germline V gene. The CDR3 runs to 11 residues. J was trimmed by 3 bases and V by 9 bases; bases with no gene match: 1. CDR3 amino acids: CASQGDTEAFF. CDR3 nucleotide sequence: TGTGCCAGTCAGGGGGACACTGAAGCTTTCTTT. Full variable domain (remainder filled in from reference TRBV18 and TRBJ1-1): NAGVMQNPRHLVRRRGQEARLRCSPMKGHSHVYWYRQLPEEGLKFMVYLQKENIIDESGMPKERFSAEFPKEGPSILRIQQVVRGDSAAYFCASQGDTEAFFGQGTRLTVV.

The chain is built from TRBV7-2 and TRBJ2-3; 8 nucleotides line up with TRBD1. The CDR3 is 15 amino acids. J gave up 4 bases and V 6 bases, and 9 bases lay outside the gene matches. In germline, CDR1 is SGHTA, CDR2 FQGNSA. CDR3: CASRRTGGAADTQYF. The CDR3 nucleotides read TGTGCCAGCAGACGCACAGGGGGAGCAGCAGATACGCAGTATTTT.